This T cell receptor (beta chain) was captured by sequencing in a study of T-cell reconstitution after alpha-beta-depleted transplantation in children. Study findings and constraints: Several hundred expanded graft clones reportedly gave rise to the alpha-beta T cells present about two months after transplant. From newly produced T cells came most of the T-cell counts and diversity one year after transplant.

V lost 5 bases to trimming and J lost 5 bases; unmatched junction nucleotides: 8. CDR3 size: 14 residues. Researchers prepared the TCRbeta library using unique molecular identifiers, the study reports. TCRdb recomputed calls from the PCR reads with MiXCR, one row per CDR3 protein. The data contain about 980,000 distinct CDR3 sequences, roughly 29% of them singletons. This clonotype occurred many times. Its antigen is undetermined. J is TRBJ2-7 and V is TRBV12-3 or TRBV12-4; 8 positions agree with TRBD1. Specimen: PBMCs, mostly from graft donor cells, collected 360 days after TCRalphabeta/CD19-depleted stem cell transplant. The clonotype originates from a boy younger than two who had a stem cell transplant for SCID, so the T cells may come from the graft donor. The CDR3 DNA reads as TGTGCCAGCAGTCTTCAGGGGGCAAGGAACGAGCAGTACTTC. Amino acid sequence: CASSLQGARNEQYF.